This T cell receptor beta chain was observed in a study of tumor-infiltrating lymphocytes in oesophageal squamous cell carcinoma. CDR3 length: 13 amino acids. CDR1 and CDR2 from the germline V gene are SGHVS and FNYEAQ. TCRdb recomputed calls from the PCR reads with MiXCR, one row per CDR3 protein. The sample has 20,000 to 25,000 distinct CDR3 sequences; about 35% are singletons. This clonotype has only a few counts. Sequencing used esophageal tumor tissue. J is TRBJ2-7 and V is TRBV7-6; TRBD2 matches at 7 bases. The J call could be wrong; TRBJ2-1 is a better fit for the DNA end. The TCR comes from a male donor with esophageal squamous cell carcinoma. CDR3 DNA: TGTGCCAGCAGCAAAGACCGGGACTACGAGCAGTTCTTC. This codes for CASSKDRDYEQFF.